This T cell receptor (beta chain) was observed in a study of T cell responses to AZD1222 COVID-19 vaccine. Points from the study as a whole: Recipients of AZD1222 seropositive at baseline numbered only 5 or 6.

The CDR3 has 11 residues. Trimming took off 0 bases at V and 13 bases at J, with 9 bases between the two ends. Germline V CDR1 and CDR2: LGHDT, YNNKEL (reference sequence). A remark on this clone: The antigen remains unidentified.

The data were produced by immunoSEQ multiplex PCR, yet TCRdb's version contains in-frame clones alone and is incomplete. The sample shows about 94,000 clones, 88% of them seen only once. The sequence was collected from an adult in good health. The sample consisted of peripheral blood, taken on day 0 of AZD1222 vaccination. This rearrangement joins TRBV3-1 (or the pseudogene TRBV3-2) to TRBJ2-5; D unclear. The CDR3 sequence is CASSQDGGPYF. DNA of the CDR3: TGTGCCAGCAGCCAAGATGGTGGGCCGTACTTC.